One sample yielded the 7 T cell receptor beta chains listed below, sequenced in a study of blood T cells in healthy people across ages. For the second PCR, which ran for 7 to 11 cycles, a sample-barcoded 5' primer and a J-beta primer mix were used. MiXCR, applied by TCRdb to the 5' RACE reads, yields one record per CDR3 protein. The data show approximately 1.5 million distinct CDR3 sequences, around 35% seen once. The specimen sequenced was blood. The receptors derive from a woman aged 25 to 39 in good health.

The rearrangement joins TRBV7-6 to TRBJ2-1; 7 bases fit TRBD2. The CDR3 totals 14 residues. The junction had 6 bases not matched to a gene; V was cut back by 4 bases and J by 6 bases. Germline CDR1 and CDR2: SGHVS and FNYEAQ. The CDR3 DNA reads TGTGCCAGCAGCTCAGCGGGGCTAGCCAATGAGCAGTTCTTC. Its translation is CASSSAGLANEQFF. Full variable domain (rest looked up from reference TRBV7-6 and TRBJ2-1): GAGVSQSPRYKVTKRGQDVALRCDPISGHVSLYWYRQALGQGPEFLTYFNYEAQQDKSGLPNDRFSAERPEGSISTLTIQRTEQRDSAMYRCASSSAGLANEQFFGPGTRLTVL.

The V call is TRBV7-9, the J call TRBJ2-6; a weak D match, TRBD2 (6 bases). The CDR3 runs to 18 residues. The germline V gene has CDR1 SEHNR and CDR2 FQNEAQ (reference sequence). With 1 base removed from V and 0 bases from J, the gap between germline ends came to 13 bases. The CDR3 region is CASSLVGQEGSGANVLTF. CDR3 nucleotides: TGTGCCAGCAGCTTAGTCGGCCAGGAGGGCTCTGGGGCCAACGTCCTGACTTTC. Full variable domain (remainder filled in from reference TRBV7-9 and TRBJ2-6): DTGVSQNPRHKITKRGQNVTFRCDPISEHNRLYWYRQTLGQGPEFLTYFQNEAQLEKSRLLSDRFSAERPKGSFSTLEIQRTEQGDSAMYLCASSLVGQEGSGANVLTFGAGSRLTVL.

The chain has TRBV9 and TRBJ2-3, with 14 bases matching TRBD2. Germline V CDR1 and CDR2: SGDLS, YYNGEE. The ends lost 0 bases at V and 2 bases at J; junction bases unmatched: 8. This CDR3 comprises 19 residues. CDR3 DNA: TGTGCCAGCAGCGTAGTGGGACTAGCGGGGGCGAATTCCACAGATACGCAGTATTTT. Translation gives CASSVVGLAGANSTDTQYF.

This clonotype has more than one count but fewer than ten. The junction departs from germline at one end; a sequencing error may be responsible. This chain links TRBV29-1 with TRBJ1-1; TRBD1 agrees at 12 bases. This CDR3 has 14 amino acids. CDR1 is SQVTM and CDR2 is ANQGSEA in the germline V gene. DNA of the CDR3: TGCAGCGTAGTCGGGGGACAGGGGGCTTCTGAGGCTTTCTTT. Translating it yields CSVVGGQGASEAFF.

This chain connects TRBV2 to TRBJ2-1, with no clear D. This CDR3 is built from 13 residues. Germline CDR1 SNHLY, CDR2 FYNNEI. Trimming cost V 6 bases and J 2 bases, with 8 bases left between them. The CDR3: CASRTQAYNEQFF. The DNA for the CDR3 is TGTGCCAGCAGGACTCAAGCCTACAATGAGCAGTTCTTC.

CDR3: CASSGSTGTSAGESYNEQFF. The CDR3, as DNA: TGTGCCAGCAGCGGCAGTACCGGGACCTCGGCGGGGGAATCCTACAATGAGCAGTTCTTC. This chain links TRBV9 with TRBJ2-1; 7 bases line up with TRBD2. The CDR3 contains 20 residues. Trimming cost V 3 bases and J 1 base; bases outside gene matches: 19. Germline V lookup: CDR1 SGDLS, CDR2 YYNGEE.

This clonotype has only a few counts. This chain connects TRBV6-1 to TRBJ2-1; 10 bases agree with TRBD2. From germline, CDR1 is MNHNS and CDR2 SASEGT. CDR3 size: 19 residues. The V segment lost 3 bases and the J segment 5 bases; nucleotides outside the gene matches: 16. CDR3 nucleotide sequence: TGTGCCAGCAGTGACCCCGGGCACCTAGCGGGGGAATTTGACAATGAGCAGTTCTTC. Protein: CASSDPGHLAGEFDNEQFF.